The 23 T cell receptor beta chains reported below all come from one sample, sequenced in a study of blood T cell repertoires in COVID-19. Using immunoSEQ multiplex PCR, the repertoire was profiled, and TCRdb retains in-frame clones only, with some absent. This table holds fewer than 350,000 clones, approximately 90% found once. Sequenced input: PBMCs or T cells enriched from blood (not recorded which). All receptors derive from a woman aged 40 to 55 who had recovered from COVID-19.

This clone was recorded only once. For the CDR3, the DNA is TGTGCCAGCAGTTATTTAGGAGGTCAGCCCCAGCATTTT. Translation gives CASSYLGGQPQHF. This chain uses TRBV6-5 with TRBJ1-5; no firm D call. CDR1 is MNHEY, CDR2 SVGAGI, per germline. Between the trimmed V and J ends, which lost 3 bases and 6 bases, there was a span of 9 bases. The CDR3 is 13 residues long.

This chain joins TRBV20-1 and TRBJ2-1; D call uncertain. Germline loops: CDR1 DFQATT, CDR2 SNEGSKA (reference sequence). Trimming pared 3 bases from V and 4 bases from J, leaving 4 bases between. The CDR3 is 11 residues long. CDR3 sequence (DNA): TGCAGTGCTAGGGAGTACAATGAGCAGTTCTTC. As protein: CSAREYNEQFF.

J is TRBJ1-3 and V is TRBV25-1; 7 bases match TRBD1. Germline V gene data show CDR1 as MGHDK and CDR2 as SYGVNS. V dropped 8 bases and J dropped 12; count of bases not matched to a gene: 16. The CDR3 has 14 amino acids. The CDR3 region is CASRNTGARSNIYF. As DNA, the CDR3 is TGTGCCAGCCGAAATACAGGGGCCCGCTCAAACATATATTTT.

The CDR3 loop is CASSSGQGADTEAFF. In DNA form, the CDR3 reads TGTGCCAGCAGCTCGGGACAGGGGGCTGACACTGAAGCTTTCTTT. The chain recombines TRBV11-3 with TRBJ1-1; 12 bases fit TRBD1. The ends lost 4 bases at V and 3 bases at J; junction bases unmatched: 3. CDR1 is SGHNT, CDR2 YENEEA, per germline. The length of the CDR3 is 15 residues.

This clone has just one count. The V gene is TRBV28, the J gene TRBJ2-7; D not resolved. V was pared by 7 bases and J by 0 bases, with 10 bases between. The CDR3 length is 13 residues. The germline V gene encodes CDR1 MDHEN and CDR2 SYDVKM. CDR3 sequence (DNA): TGTGCCAGCATCCCTAGGAGCTCCTACGAGCAGTACTTC. This gives the protein CASIPRSSYEQYF.

This chain uses TRBV4-2 with TRBJ1-3; TRBD1 might be the D (5 bases). V was trimmed by 1 base and J by 2 bases, leaving 9 bases between them. CDR3 length: 15 residues. Germline V gene lookup returns CDR1 LGHNA and CDR2 YNFKEQ. The CDR3 region is CASSQAQGTGNTIYF. CDR3 sequence (DNA): TGTGCCAGCAGCCAAGCCCAGGGAACTGGAAACACCATATATTTT.

The chain joins TRBV7-3 to TRBJ2-1; TRBD2 is a possible D gene (6 bases). The CDR3 is 15 amino acids. The germline CDR1 and CDR2 sequences are SGHTA and FQGTGA. Trimming removed 0 bases from V and 2 bases from J, with 8 bases in between. The CDR3: CASSLTSGTYNEQFF. As DNA, the CDR3 is TGTGCCAGCAGCTTAACTAGCGGAACCTACAATGAGCAGTTCTTC.

The chain uses TRBV7-8 and TRBJ2-5, with 8 bases lining up with TRBD1. After removal of 2 bases from V and 5 bases from J, the junction contained 7 bases not matched to a gene. The CDR3 sequence is 15 residues long. The germline V gene encodes CDR1 SGHVS and CDR2 FQNEAQ. This CDR3 reads CASSLQGARWETQYF. The CDR3 region has the DNA TGTGCCAGCAGCTTACAGGGGGCTAGGTGGGAGACCCAGTACTTC. The whole variable domain, remainder taken from reference TRBV7-8 and TRBJ2-5, is GAGVSQSPRYKVAKRGQDVALRCDPISGHVSLFWYQQALGQGPEFLTYFQNEAQLDKSGLPSDRFFAERPEGSVSTLKIQRTQQEDSAVYLCASSLQGARWETQYFGPGTRLLVL.

This chain joins TRBV7-2 and TRBJ2-1; 7 bases fit TRBD1. After removal of 0 bases from V and 1 base from J, the junction contained 6 bases not matched to a gene. Germline-derived CDR1 and CDR2 are SGHTA and FQGNSA. The length of the CDR3 is 17 residues. The CDR3 coding sequence is TGTGCCAGCAGCTTAGCGCTGTCAGGGGGTTCCTACAATGAGCAGTTCTTC. It specifies CASSLALSGGSYNEQFF. The full variable domain, in which reference TRBV7-2 and TRBJ2-1 provide the parts outside the CDR3, is GAGVSQSPSNKVTEKGKDVELRCDPISGHTALYWYRQSLGQGLEFLIYFQGNSAPDKSGLPSDRFSAERTGGSVSTLTIQRTQQEDSAVYLCASSLALSGGSYNEQFFGPGTRLTVL.

The rearrangement links TRBV18 to TRBJ1-4; no firm D call. The length of the CDR3 is 13 residues. V lost 6 bases to trimming and J lost 7 bases, with 12 bases between them. The germline V gene has CDR1 KGHSH and CDR2 LQKENI. The CDR3: CASSIGYSEKLFF. The CDR3 nucleotides are TGTGCCAGCTCTATCGGTTACTCTGAAAAACTGTTTTTT.

The CDR3 bases are TGTGCCAGCAGCTTGAGCGGGGAACCCTACAATGAGCAGTTCTTC. Its protein product is CASSLSGEPYNEQFF. The chain links TRBV5-5 to TRBJ2-1; 7 bases fit TRBD2. V trimming: 1 base; J trimming: 2 bases; junction bases outside the gene matches: 3. Germline V CDR1 and CDR2: SGHKS, YYEKEE (reference sequence). The CDR3 covers 15 residues.

CDR3 protein: CASSQTSGSSEQYF. CDR3 nucleotide sequence: TGTGCCAGCAGCCAAACTAGCGGGAGCAGCGAGCAGTACTTC. The chain recombines TRBV4-2 with TRBJ2-7, with TRBD2 matching over 11 bases. Trimming took 2 bases from V and 6 from J; bases not matched to a gene: 3. The germline V gene has CDR1 LGHNA and CDR2 YNFKEQ. The CDR3 totals 14 residues.

The gene calls are TRBV9 and TRBJ2-5; 13 bases align to TRBD2. Unmatched junction bases numbered 6, after V lost 0 bases and J lost 1 base. The CDR3 runs to 18 residues. Germline V gives CDR1 SGDLS, CDR2 YYNGEE. CDR3 sequence: CASSVGGLAGDVQETQYF. The CDR3, as DNA: TGTGCCAGCAGCGTAGGCGGACTAGCGGGGGATGTCCAAGAGACCCAGTACTTC.

The gene calls are TRBV15 and TRBJ1-6; D not certain. Deletions cut 0 bases from V and 7 bases from J, with 7 bases between. This CDR3 has 14 amino acids. Germline values: CDR1 LNHNV, CDR2 YYDKDF (reference sequence). CDR3 coding DNA: TGTGCCACCAGCAGAGATCAGTTGAATTCACCCCTCCACTTT. This translates into CATSRDQLNSPLHF. Combining the CDR3 with reference TRBV15 and TRBJ1-6 gives the whole variable domain DAMVIQNPRYQVTQFGKPVTLSCSQTLNHNVMYWYQQKSSQAPKLLFHYYDKDFNNEADTPDNFQSRRPNTSFCFLDIRSPGLGDTAMYLCATSRDQLNSPLHFGNGTRLTVT.

V and J are TRBV18 and TRBJ1-3; no clear D. Trimming stripped 3 bases from V and 0 bases from J, with 12 bases between. Germline-derived CDR1 and CDR2 are KGHSH and LQKENI. The CDR3 covers 16 residues. Written as DNA, the CDR3 is TGTGCCAGCTCACCGTCCACAGCCTCCTCTGGAAACACCATATATTTT. Its translation is CASSPSTASSGNTIYF.

The gene calls are TRBV28 and TRBJ1-1, with TRBD1 as a possible D gene (6 bases). The V gene's germline CDR1 is MDHEN and CDR2 SYDVKM. The CDR3 sequence is 15 residues long. The ends were cut back, 7 bases at V and 4 bases at J, with 19 bases in the middle. The DNA of the CDR3 is TGTGCCAGCAAAAAGAGAAGGGGGATCGGCACTGAAGCTTTCTTT. This gives the protein CASKKRRGIGTEAFF.

CDR3 nucleotide sequence: TGCGCCAGCCACAGGGGGTTATACGAGCAGTACTTC. This codes for CASHRGLYEQYF. The J gene is TRBJ2-7, the V gene TRBV5-1; the match to TRBD1 covers 8 bases. Trimming took 7 bases from V and 4 from J; bases not matched to a gene: 4. The CDR3 has 12 amino acids. Per germline, CDR1 SGHRS and CDR2 YFSETQ.

The V gene is TRBV9, the J gene TRBJ2-1; 7 positions agree with TRBD2. This CDR3 has 15 amino acids. The trim removed 2 bases at V and 2 bases at J, leaving 4 bases unmatched. Per germline, CDR1 SGDLS and CDR2 YYNGEE. The DNA for the CDR3 is TGTGCCAGCAGCGTCACGGGACTACCCTACAATGAGCAGTTCTTC. Its translation is CASSVTGLPYNEQFF.

On this clone: This CDR3 is also generated by other DNA sequences in the sample. The chain recombines TRBV15 with TRBJ1-5; 8 nucleotides align to TRBD1. In germline, CDR1 is LNHNV, CDR2 YYDKDF (reference sequence). After removal of 0 bases from V and 5 bases from J, the junction contained 9 bases not matched to a gene. This CDR3 has 17 amino acids. CDR3 nucleotides: TGTGCCACCAGCAGAGATCCCCCCGGACAGGGTGATCAGCCCCAGCATTTT. Translated, it gives CATSRDPPGQGDQPQHF.

This chain links TRBV12-5 with TRBJ1-1; 8 bases are a match to TRBD1. The CDR3 length is 15 residues. CDR1 is LGHNT, CDR2 FRNRAP, per germline. V gave up 3 bases and J gave up 1 base; unmatched junction bases: 4. CDR3 DNA: TGTGCTAGTGGTTTTGGGGACAGGCGGAACACTGAAGCTTTCTTT. Its translation: CASGFGDRRNTEAFF. The complete variable domain, with remaining parts taken from reference TRBV12-5 and TRBJ1-1, reads DARVTQTPRHKVTEMGQEVTMRCQPILGHNTVFWYRQTMMQGLELLAYFRNRAPLDDSGMPKDRFSAEMPDATLATLKIQPSEPRDSAVYFCASGFGDRRNTEAFFGQGTRLTVV.

The rearrangement uses TRBV7-9 and TRBJ2-5; D perhaps matches TRBD2 (6 bases). V was pared by 0 bases and J by 5 bases, with 16 bases between. There are 16 residues in the CDR3. The V gene's germline CDR1 is SEHNR and CDR2 FQNEAQ (reference sequence). The CDR3 nucleotides are TGTGCCAGCAGCTTAGCGGGGACGGGAGCAAGGGAGACCCAGTACTTC. It specifies CASSLAGTGARETQYF.

This sequence joins TRBV19 and TRBJ1-5, with 8 bases aligning to TRBD1. Germline trimming cut 7 bases from V and 0 bases from J; bases unmatched to any gene: 8. This CDR3 spans 16 amino acids. Germline-derived CDR1 and CDR2 are LNHDA and SQIVND (reference sequence). CDR3 sequence (DNA): TGTGCCAGTATGAGGGGGACAGGTTATAGCAATCAGCCCCAGCATTTT. This translates into CASMRGTGYSNQPQHF.

This clone has a handful of counts. The genes are TRBV19 and TRBJ1-5; a possible D gene is TRBD1 (6 bases). The CDR3 runs 13 residues. CDR1 LNHDA and CDR2 SQIVND come from the germline V gene (reference sequence). Trimming took off 8 bases at V and 6 bases at J, with 14 bases between the two ends. The CDR3 region is CASATGMFQPQHF. The CDR3 DNA sequence: TGTGCCAGTGCAACAGGGATGTTTCAGCCCCAGCATTTT.